Each of the 2 T cell receptor beta chains below was sequenced from the same sample in a study of beta chain features in type 1 diabetes. Since all of the isolated RNA was reverse transcribed, expressed TCRB transcripts were what got sequenced. Sequenced by immunoSEQ multiplex PCR; TCRdb stores in-frame clones only, minus some. The sample includes around 290,000 clones, 7.5% to 9.5% seen only once; the top ten take about 0.93%. Material for sequencing was central memory CD4+ T cells from blood. Every receptor here comes from a woman aged 18 to 35 in good health.

As regards this clone: This sample includes further DNA sequences coding for the same CDR3. The chain combines TRBV20-1 with TRBJ2-5; D ambiguous. The CDR3 is 11 amino acids. CDR1 is DFQATT and CDR2 is SNEGSKA in the germline V gene (reference sequence). Trimming took off 6 bases at V and 4 bases at J, with 9 bases between the two ends. CDR3 nucleotides: TGCAGTGCCCGTCCCCTAGAGACCCAGTACTTC. This translates into CSARPLETQYF.

The chain is built from TRBV5-1 and TRBJ2-5, with D possibly matching TRBD2 (5 bases). V dropped 2 bases and J dropped 4 bases, with 9 bases sitting between them. This CDR3 contains 13 residues. CDR1 is SGHRS and CDR2 is YFSETQ in the germline V gene. The chain's CDR3 is CASSFEGGETQYF. CDR3 coding DNA: TGCGCCAGCAGCTTTGAAGGAGGAGAGACCCAGTACTTC.